Sequencing of this T cell receptor (beta chain) was carried out in a study of blood T cell repertoires in COVID-19. Study-level background: Samples representing acute and convalescent COVID-19 were sourced from the United States, Italy and Spain. In each case, the material was cDNA or gDNA derived from T cells, B-cell-depleted T cells, or PBMCs.

As handled by the study authors: Nucleated cell number was recorded as an estimate derived from reference gene primer amplification. Measured with immunoSEQ multiplex PCR; TCRdb has only the in-frame clones, and not every one. V, J and clone size are those of that table, while D and trimming were read from the DNA. The sample lists some 160,000 clones; approximately 91% were seen once. The CDR3 has 12 amino acids. The V end was cut by 5 bases, the J end by 9 bases, with 10 bases between. Per the germline V gene, CDR1 is SGHVS and CDR2 is FQNEAQ. Sequenced: peripheral blood. The rearrangement uses TRBV7-8 and TRBJ2-2; D possibly corresponds to TRBD1 (6 bases). The sequence came from a man younger than 35 with COVID-19, enrolled during active disease. The CDR3 nucleotides read TGTGCCAGCAGCCCCGGGACACGGGAGCTGTTTTTT. Amino acid sequence: CASSPGTRELFF.